These 26 T cell receptor beta chains originate from one sample sequenced in a study of cytomegalovirus exposure and HLA in healthy donors. Here immunoSEQ multiplex PCR was the method, and the copy in TCRdb shows in-frame clones only, minus some. The sample includes roughly 100,000 clones, around 87% of them seen just once. The specimen was PBMCs. The receptors were sampled from a woman aged 18-35 years in good health and CMV-seropositive.

The chain employs TRBV29-1 and TRBJ2-7; 7 bases fit TRBD2. CDR3 length: 13 residues. The germline CDR1 and CDR2 sequences are SQVTM and ANQGSEA. The J segment lost 5 bases and the V segment lost 3 bases, leaving 7 bases of the junction unmatched. The CDR3 DNA sequence: TGCAGCGTTGATGTAACGGGGGGAAACGAGCAGTACTTC. This sequence encodes CSVDVTGGNEQYF.

The chain is built from TRBV7-9 and TRBJ1-3; possible D gene TRBD1, 5 bases. V was cut by 2 bases and J by 4 bases, with 12 bases left in between. Germline V gene lookup returns CDR1 SEHNR and CDR2 FQNEAQ (reference sequence). This CDR3 has 15 amino acids. The CDR3 DNA sequence: TGTGCCAGCAGCTTACCGATCAGGGTCGGAAACACCATATATTTT. Protein: CASSLPIRVGNTIYF.

V is TRBV5-1 and J is TRBJ1-3, with D unclear. Trimming took off 1 base at V and 5 bases at J, with 10 bases between the two ends. In germline, CDR1 is SGHRS, CDR2 YFSETQ. The CDR3 contains 14 residues. The CDR3 DNA is TGCGCCAGCAGCTTGTCGGCAGGAAGAAACACCATATATTTT. Its translation: CASSLSAGRNTIYF.

This chain links TRBV11-3 with TRBJ1-6; no definite D call. Germline CDR1 SGHNT, CDR2 YENEEA. Trimming pared 6 bases from V and 3 bases from J, leaving 12 bases between. The CDR3 covers 15 residues. The CDR3 reads CASRPAGGYNSPLHF. CDR3 sequence (DNA): TGTGCCAGCAGGCCGGCCGGAGGCTATAATTCACCCCTCCACTTT.

J is TRBJ2-4 and V is TRBV2, with unresolved D. The germline gives CDR1 SNHLY, CDR2 FYNNEI. The V end was cut by 0 bases, the J end by 0 bases, with 6 bases between. CDR3 length: 15 amino acids. The CDR3 here is CASSEAPLAKNIQYF. The CDR3 DNA sequence: TGTGCCAGCAGTGAAGCTCCTTTAGCCAAAAACATTCAGTACTTC.

In this sample, this clone turned up a few times. This chain joins TRBV7-9 and TRBJ1-4; no definite D call. The length of the CDR3 is 12 residues. Germline V lookup: CDR1 SEHNR, CDR2 FQNEAQ (reference sequence). V was pared by 4 bases and J by 7 bases, with 7 bases between. For the CDR3, the DNA is TGTGCCAGCAGCTCACGGAGTGAAAAACTGTTTTTT. Protein sequence: CASSSRSEKLFF.

V usage is TRBV19 and J usage is TRBJ2-1; TRBD2 aligns across 15 bases. There are 17 residues in the CDR3. Germline assignment: CDR1 LNHDA and CDR2 SQIVND (reference sequence). Trimming removed 3 bases from V and 7 bases from J; junction bases left unmatched: 7. The CDR3 loop is CASSILGTSGRRNEQFF. In DNA, the CDR3 is TGTGCCAGTAGTATCTTGGGGACTAGCGGGAGGAGAAATGAGCAGTTCTTC.

This chain's CDR3 is CASSLGGTGDEQFF. The CDR3 region has the DNA TGTGCCAGCAGCTTAGGGGGGACAGGCGATGAGCAGTTCTTC. This chain connects TRBV7-6 to TRBJ2-1, with 8 bases identical to TRBD1. V dropped 1 base and J dropped 8; count of bases not matched to a gene: 4. CDR1 is SGHVS and CDR2 is FNYEAQ in the germline V gene. CDR3 size: 14 residues. Drawing the rest from reference TRBV7-6 and TRBJ2-1, the complete variable domain is GAGVSQSPRYKVTKRGQDVALRCDPISGHVSLYWYRQALGQGPEFLTYFNYEAQQDKSGLPNDRFSAERPEGSISTLTIQRTEQRDSAMYRCASSLGGTGDEQFFGPGTRLTVL.

This clone has a handful of counts. V gene TRBV30 combines with J gene TRBJ1-5; 7 nucleotides match TRBD1. Trimming took 5 bases from V and 6 from J; bases not matched to a gene: 1. CDR3 size: 11 residues. Germline lookup yields CDR1 GTSNPN and CDR2 SVGIG (reference sequence). The CDR3 nucleotides are TGTGCCTGGGGACAGGCTCAGCCCCAGCATTTT. It is translated as CAWGQAQPQHF.

The J gene is TRBJ1-5, the V gene TRBV2; 7 nucleotides match TRBD1. The junction had 0 bases not matched to a gene; V was cut back by 7 bases and J by 3 bases. Per germline, CDR1 SNHLY and CDR2 FYNNEI. The CDR3 sequence is 12 residues long. CDR3 nucleotides: TGTGCCAGCAAGGGGGCCAATCAGCCCCAGCATTTT. Its translation: CASKGANQPQHF.

The chain employs TRBV5-8 and TRBJ1-4; 7 bases agree with TRBD1. Germline values: CDR1 SGHTS, CDR2 YDEGEE. The CDR3 extends over 14 amino acids. With V trimmed by 1 base and J by 8 bases, 5 bases remained unmatched. CDR3 in amino acids: CASSLHRGSEKLFF. The CDR3 DNA is TGTGCCAGCAGCTTGCACAGGGGTAGCGAAAAACTGTTTTTT. The whole variable domain, filled in from reference TRBV5-8 and TRBJ1-4, reads EAGVTQSPTHLIKTRGQQATLRCSPISGHTSVYWYQQALGLGLQFLLWYDEGEERNRGNFPPRFSGRQFPNYSSELNVNALELEDSALYLCASSLHRGSEKLFFGSGTQLSVL.

V gene TRBV9 combines with J gene TRBJ2-1, with D unclear. The germline gives CDR1 SGDLS, CDR2 YYNGEE. Trimming pared 2 bases from V and 5 bases from J, leaving 8 bases between. The CDR3 is 13 residues long. This CDR3 reads CASSVGSNNEQFF. The CDR3 nucleotides read TGTGCCAGCAGCGTGGGCAGTAACAATGAGCAGTTCTTC.

The V call is TRBV27, the J call TRBJ2-7; 10 bases map to TRBD2. The CDR3 has 15 amino acids. Germline V gene data show CDR1 as MNHEY and CDR2 as SMNVEV (reference sequence). V dropped 6 bases and J dropped 0; count of bases not matched to a gene: 5. The CDR3 is CASRPQRGGSYEQYF. In nucleotides, the CDR3 is TGTGCCAGCAGGCCACAGCGGGGGGGCTCCTACGAGCAGTACTTC.

V gene TRBV7-2 combines with J gene TRBJ1-5; D gene ambiguous. Germline CDR1 is SGHTA and CDR2 is FQGNSA. This CDR3 spans 15 amino acids. The V end was cut by 5 bases, the J end by 0 bases, with 11 bases between. CDR3 protein: CASSLRTNSNQPQHF. CDR3 DNA sequence: TGTGCCAGCAGCCTACGCACTAATAGCAATCAGCCCCAGCATTTT. Full variable domain (rest looked up from reference TRBV7-2 and TRBJ1-5): GAGVSQSPSNKVTEKGKDVELRCDPISGHTALYWYRQSLGQGLEFLIYFQGNSAPDKSGLPSDRFSAERTGGSVSTLTIQRTQQEDSAVYLCASSLRTNSNQPQHFGDGTRLSIL.

Only one count was recorded for this clone. This chain connects TRBV11-2 to TRBJ1-2; 10 bases are shared with TRBD1. This CDR3 spans 13 amino acids. The V segment lost 3 bases and the J segment 7 bases; nucleotides outside the gene matches: 2. Per germline, CDR1 SGHAT and CDR2 FQNNGV. CDR3 in DNA: TGTGCCAGCAGCTTGACAGGGGGCCGTGGCTACACCTTC. Encoded protein: CASSLTGGRGYTF.

This clone appeared once. The gene calls are TRBV5-1 and TRBJ1-6; TRBD1 matches at 8 bases. The CDR3 sequence is 16 residues long. Unmatched junction bases numbered 10, after V lost 3 bases and J lost 8 bases. Germline CDR1 reads SGHRS; CDR2 reads YFSETQ. This CDR3 reads CASSSAGGSVDSPLHF. CDR3 bases: TGCGCCAGCAGCTCTGCAGGGGGCTCGGTTGATTCACCCCTCCACTTT.

The chain links TRBV6-1 to TRBJ2-5, with a tentative D call TRBD2 (5 bases). V lost 1 base, J lost 5 bases, and 8 bases lay in between. Germline-derived CDR1 and CDR2 are MNHNS and SASEGT. The CDR3 contains 13 residues. The chain's CDR3 is CASSEGRVETQYF. The CDR3 nucleotides are TGTGCCAGCAGTGAAGGGCGGGTGGAGACCCAGTACTTC.

This chain links TRBV28 with TRBJ1-1; no clear D. Trimming pared 5 bases from V and 1 base from J, leaving 11 bases between. CDR3 size: 14 residues. Germline lookup yields CDR1 MDHEN and CDR2 SYDVKM. CDR3 region: CASSPGLRNTEAFF. Here the CDR3 DNA reads TGTGCCAGCAGTCCAGGCCTGAGGAACACTGAAGCTTTCTTT.

CDR3 sequence (DNA): TGTGCCAGCAGTAAGACAGGGTTGGAGACCCAGTACTTC. Residues: CASSKTGLETQYF. This chain links TRBV27 with TRBJ2-5; TRBD1 matches at 7 bases. Germline values: CDR1 MNHEY, CDR2 SMNVEV (reference sequence). The CDR3 has 13 amino acids. After removal of 5 bases from V and 5 bases from J, the junction contained 5 bases not matched to a gene.

V gene TRBV9 combines with J gene TRBJ2-1; a possible D gene is TRBD2 (5 bases). Deletions cut 6 bases from V and 7 bases from J, with 20 bases between. The CDR3 spans 15 residues. Germline V gene lookup returns CDR1 SGDLS and CDR2 YYNGEE. Written as DNA, the CDR3 is TGTGCCAGCACCGCTCTAATCTGGGAGTGGAATGAGCAGTTCTTC. Encoded protein: CASTALIWEWNEQFF.

V usage is TRBV5-1 and J usage is TRBJ1-3; D might be TRBD1 (6 bases). The CDR3 spans 13 residues. Trimming took off 7 bases at V and 4 bases at J, with 12 bases between the two ends. CDR1 and CDR2 (germline): SGHRS, YFSETQ. DNA for the CDR3: TGCGCCAGCCGCAGGGGCCTCGGAAACACCATATATTTT. This translates into CASRRGLGNTIYF.

This chain links TRBV6-1 with TRBJ2-7; D is undetermined. The CDR3 consists of 17 residues. V dropped 3 bases and J dropped 0 bases, with 18 bases sitting between them. Germline lookup yields CDR1 MNHNS and CDR2 SASEGT. CDR3 sequence reads: CASSEAGDRFGSYEQYF. For the CDR3, the DNA is TGTGCCAGCAGTGAGGCAGGCGACCGTTTCGGCTCCTACGAGCAGTACTTC.

The V and J genes are TRBV6-1 and TRBJ1-2, with a tentative D call TRBD1 (6 bases). Per germline, CDR1 MNHNS and CDR2 SASEGT. CDR3 length: 13 residues. Trimming took 10 bases from V and 4 from J, leaving 16 bases between them. CDR3 nucleotides: TGTGCCACCCTGAGGGGGGGGATCTATGGCTACACCTTC. Translated: CATLRGGIYGYTF.

This clone occurred once. This chain uses TRBV5-1 with TRBJ2-7; unclear D gene. The V end was cut by 2 bases, the J end by 7 bases, with 22 bases between. In germline, CDR1 is SGHRS, CDR2 YFSETQ. This CDR3 spans 16 amino acids. The chain's CDR3 is CASSFRPTLGSKEQYF. The CDR3 coding sequence is TGCGCCAGCAGCTTTAGACCCACCCTGGGCAGCAAGGAGCAGTACTTC. Full variable domain (rest looked up from reference TRBV5-1 and TRBJ2-7): KAGVTQTPRYLIKTRGQQVTLSCSPISGHRSVSWYQQTPGQGLQFLFEYFSETQRNKGNFPGRFSGRQFSNSRSEMNVSTLELGDSALYLCASSFRPTLGSKEQYFGPGTRLTVT.

The chain couples TRBV5-6 to TRBJ1-6, with TRBD1 matching 9 bases. Trimming cost V 0 bases and J 9 bases; bases outside gene matches: 4. The germline CDR1 and CDR2 sequences are SGHDT and YYEEEE. The CDR3 contains 15 residues. The CDR3 is CASSLGQGVGSPLHF. The CDR3, as DNA: TGTGCCAGCAGCTTGGGACAGGGGGTAGGTTCACCCCTCCACTTT.

The V and J genes are TRBV7-2 and TRBJ1-2, with D possibly TRBD1 on 5 matching bases. The V gene's germline CDR1 is SGHTA and CDR2 FQGNSA. CDR3 size: 15 residues. V lost 3 bases to trimming and J lost 2 bases, with 13 bases between them. In DNA, the CDR3 is TGTGCCAGCAGCTTCCTACGACAGTTCAACTATGGCTACACCTTC. Translation gives CASSFLRQFNYGYTF.